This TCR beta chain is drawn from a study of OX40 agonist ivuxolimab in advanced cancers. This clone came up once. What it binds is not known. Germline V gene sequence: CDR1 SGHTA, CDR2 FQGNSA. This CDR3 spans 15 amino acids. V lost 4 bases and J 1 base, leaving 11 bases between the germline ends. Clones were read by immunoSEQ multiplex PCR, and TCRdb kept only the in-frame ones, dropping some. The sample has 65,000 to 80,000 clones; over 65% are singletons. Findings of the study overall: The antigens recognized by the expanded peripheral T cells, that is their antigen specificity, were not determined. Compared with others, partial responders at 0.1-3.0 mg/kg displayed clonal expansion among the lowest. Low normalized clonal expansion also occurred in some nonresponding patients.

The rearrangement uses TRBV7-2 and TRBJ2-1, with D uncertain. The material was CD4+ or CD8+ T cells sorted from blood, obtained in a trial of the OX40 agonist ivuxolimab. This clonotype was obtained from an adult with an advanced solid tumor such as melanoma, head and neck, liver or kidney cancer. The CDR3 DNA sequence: TGTGCCAGCAGCTCCCGCGTGGGGTCCTACAATGAGCAGTTCTTC. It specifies CASSSRVGSYNEQFF.